This is a list of T cell receptor beta chains from one sample in a study of human T cells and chemical hapten exposure. TCRdb re-called the RACE reads with MiXCR, one entry per CDR3 protein. The sample consists of about 190,000 distinct CDR3 sequences, under 25% of them appearing once. The material was whole blood, obtained in connection with sensitization to the hapten diphenylcyclopropenone (DPC). These TCRs come from a woman aged 35 to 49 with alopecia areata. Some clones in this sample may be carry-over from other donors' samples. The CDR3 runs from the conserved cysteine through the conserved F or W. The D gene is left open where the match is weak. Only some rows state a clone size, as once, few, many or a class for expanded clones.

j_gene: TRBJ2-1
d_gene: .
v_gene: TRBV5-1
abundance: .
CDR3nt: TGCGCCAGCAGTTGGAGCTCCTACAATGAGCAGTTCTTC
CDR3aa: CASSWSSYNEQFF

j_gene: TRBJ1-5
d_gene: TRBD1
v_gene: TRBV4-1
abundance: .
CDR3nt: TGCACCAGCAGCCAAGATGGACAGGCTCAGGATCAGCCCCAGCATTTT
CDR3aa: CTSSQDGQAQDQPQHF

j_gene: TRBJ1-1
d_gene: .
v_gene: TRBV20-1
abundance: .
CDR3nt: TGCAGTGAACAGCGGAACACTGAAGCTTTCTTT
CDR3aa: CSEQRNTEAFF

j_gene: TRBJ1-1
d_gene: .
v_gene: TRBV12-3/TRBV12-4
abundance: .
CDR3nt: TGTGCCAGCAGTTTAGCAGATCCGCTACCCCAGAACACTGAAGCTTTCTTT
CDR3aa: CASSLADPLPQNTEAFF

j_gene: TRBJ1-5
d_gene: .
v_gene: TRBV4-1
abundance: .
CDR3nt: TGCGCCAGCAGCAAACACAGGGAGGGGGATCAGCCCCAGCATTTT
CDR3aa: CASSKHREGDQPQHF

j_gene: TRBJ2-3
d_gene: TRBD2
v_gene: TRBV7-7
abundance: .
CDR3nt: TGTGCTAGCAGTCCAGGGATGGGAGGGACAGATACGCAGTATTTT
CDR3aa: CASSPGMGGTDTQYF

j_gene: TRBJ2-7
d_gene: .
v_gene: TRBV20-1
abundance: .
CDR3nt: TGCAGTGCTAGAGGGACTCACGAGCAGTACTTC
CDR3aa: CSARGTHEQYF

j_gene: TRBJ2-5
d_gene: TRBD2
v_gene: TRBV7-2
abundance: .
CDR3nt: TGTGCCAGCAGCGCGCAGCCTAGCGGGAGAGAAGAGACCCAGTACTTC
CDR3aa: CASSAQPSGREETQYF

j_gene: TRBJ2-1
d_gene: TRBD1
v_gene: TRBV11-1
abundance: .
CDR3nt: TGTGCCAGCAGCGTCGGGATGTCAGGGGGTACCCCCGAACATCGGAACAATGAGCAGTTCTTC
CDR3aa: CASSVGMSGGTPEHRNNEQFF

j_gene: TRBJ2-1
d_gene: TRBD2
v_gene: TRBV20-1
abundance: few
CDR3nt: TGCAGTGCGGGGGGGACTAGCCCTAATGAGCAGTTCTTC
CDR3aa: CSAGGTSPNEQFF

j_gene: TRBJ2-7
d_gene: .
v_gene: TRBV20-1
abundance: .
CDR3nt: TGCAGTGCTAGATCTGGGGGCCTAACCTACGAGCAGTACTTC
CDR3aa: CSARSGGLTYEQYF

j_gene: TRBJ2-7
d_gene: TRBD1
v_gene: TRBV20-1
abundance: few
CDR3nt: TGCAGCGGGGGACAGGACGGATACGAGCAGTACTTC
CDR3aa: CSGGQDGYEQYF

j_gene: TRBJ2-1
d_gene: TRBD2
v_gene: TRBV4-1
abundance: few
CDR3nt: TGCGCCAGCAGCCAAGATCGGACCGTACGGGAGGGCCGGTATAATGAGCAGTTCTTC
CDR3aa: CASSQDRTVREGRYNEQFF

j_gene: TRBJ2-7
d_gene: .
v_gene: TRBV28
abundance: few
CDR3nt: TGTGCCAGCAGCCCCGGATATCTTTACGAGCAGTACTTC
CDR3aa: CASSPGYLYEQYF

j_gene: TRBJ2-5
d_gene: TRBD2
v_gene: TRBV10-3
abundance: .
CDR3nt: TGTGCCATCACCCCGGGACTAGATCAGACCCAGTACTTC
CDR3aa: CAITPGLDQTQYF

j_gene: TRBJ2-3
d_gene: .
v_gene: TRBV28
abundance: once
CDR3nt: TGTGCCAGCGCCCGGGGCCCCCCCAATACGCAGTATTTT
CDR3aa: CASARGPPNTQYF

j_gene: TRBJ2-2
d_gene: .
v_gene: TRBV7-8
abundance: .
CDR3nt: TGTGCCAGCAGCTCGATTGACACCGGGGAGCTGTTTTTT
CDR3aa: CASSSIDTGELFF

j_gene: TRBJ2-7
d_gene: .
v_gene: TRBV28
abundance: .
CDR3nt: TGTGCCAGTAGCCCTATCGTGATCCGGGTCCGGGTTAAGCTCGAGCAGTACTTC
CDR3aa: CASSPIVIRVRVKLEQYF

j_gene: TRBJ2-1
d_gene: .
v_gene: TRBV6-2/TRBV6-3
abundance: few
CDR3nt: TGTGCCAGCGGACTCGAACGCGCGAGGCAGTTCTTC
CDR3aa: CASGLERARQFF

j_gene: TRBJ1-3
d_gene: TRBD1
v_gene: TRBV11-2
abundance: .
CDR3nt: TGTGCCAGCAGGGACAGGAGGAACACCATATATTTT
CDR3aa: CASRDRRNTIYF

j_gene: TRBJ1-2
d_gene: TRBD1
v_gene: TRBV7-2
abundance: .
CDR3nt: TGTGCCAGCAGCGCGGCCGGGACAGGGGTCTATGGCTACACCTTC
CDR3aa: CASSAAGTGVYGYTF

j_gene: TRBJ2-7
d_gene: .
v_gene: TRBV25-1
abundance: .
CDR3nt: TGTGCCAGCAGTCAGAATAGCGTCGAGCAGTACTTC
CDR3aa: CASSQNSVEQYF

j_gene: TRBJ2-2
d_gene: .
v_gene: TRBV7-3
abundance: .
CDR3nt: TGTGCCAGCAGCTTAACAGGGGAGGGGGAGCTGTTTTTT
CDR3aa: CASSLTGEGELFF

j_gene: TRBJ2-4
d_gene: .
v_gene: TRBV29-1
abundance: .
CDR3nt: TGCAGCGTTGCACCGGGGCAAAACAAAAACATTCAGTACTTC
CDR3aa: CSVAPGQNKNIQYF

j_gene: TRBJ2-7
d_gene: .
v_gene: TRBV4-2
abundance: .
CDR3nt: TGTGCCAGCAGCCAAGATCTTCAGGGAACCTACGAGCAGTACTTC
CDR3aa: CASSQDLQGTYEQYF